The clone carrying this T cell receptor beta chain was detected a few times. This sample was included in a study of cytomegalovirus exposure and HLA in healthy donors. Per germline, CDR1 MNHEY and CDR2 SMNVEV (reference sequence). The CDR3 loop spans 12 amino acids. Deletions cut 3 bases from V and 7 bases from J, with 10 bases between. The PCR had 60 Vbeta and 13 Jbeta primers. Original handling: There were about 80 million unique TCR beta chains by a later count, and approximately 11 million of them were shared. This table comes from immunoSEQ multiplex PCR, and its TCRdb copy is limited to in-frame clones, with some not included. That table supplies the V and J calls and clone size; D and trimming were determined from the DNA. The sample consists of about 200,000 clones, roughly 83% of them appearing once.

The source of this sequence is a male donor in good health and CMV-seropositive. Specimen: PBMCs. This chain links TRBV27 with TRBJ2-7; perhaps TRBD1 as D (6 bases). This CDR3 is CASSFLGGEQYF. For the CDR3, the DNA is TGTGCCAGCAGTTTCTTAGGGGGTGAGCAGTACTTC.